Listed below are T cell receptor beta chains from one sample, sequenced in a study of T-cell memory formation after mild COVID-19. TCRdb recomputed calls from the 5' RACE reads with MiXCR, one row per CDR3 protein. Of 400,000 or so distinct CDR3 sequences listed, more than 20% are singletons. Sequenced sample: PBMCs or a T cell subset sorted from them (not recorded which). All receptors derive from an adult woman who had mild COVID-19 (a few samples of this study predate the infection). Cell type and time point are not known. Both conserved end residues are trimmed from each CDR3. Each record gives: V gene, clone size, CDR3 protein. Only part of the rows carry a size: once, few, many, or a class if the clone is expanded.

>TRBV7-8|-
ASSQKGGTGNTGELF
>TRBV12-3/TRBV12-4|-
ASSLPGRSTYEQY
>TRBV25-1|few
ASSEYSGGQIYEQY
>TRBV20-1|few
SARGTHRAYNTEAF
>TRBV29-1|-
SVQPPTSTGVNEQF
>TRBV20-1|-
SARPPGTSGGNTIY
>TRBV6-5|-
ASTSQRVDTQY
>TRBV12-3/TRBV12-4|-
ASSLVPPSTGQPQH
>TRBV5-5|-
ASSLPGVPSTDTQY
>TRBV4-2|many
ASRPTSGDYNEQF
>TRBV21-1|few
ASSKVVAGAQETQY
>TRBV19|-
ASSTAGTPANYGYT
>TRBV11-2|few
ASSLYQGYEQY
>TRBV2|-
ATSPLAYHTGELF
>TRBV24-1|-
ATSAAGGYEQY
>TRBV6-5|-
DSSYSGTGNSPLH
>TRBV20-1|few
SAPVARRSAGAYEQY
>TRBV2|-
ASSVLANEQY
>TRBV12-3/TRBV12-4|-
ASSNRVVIAGGNEQF
>TRBV10-3|few
AISESAGTYNSPLH
>TRBV7-3|-
ASSSGLAGIPDTQY
>TRBV5-6|-
ASSLWQSPNQPQH
>TRBV7-9|-
ASSLVSANEQF
>TRBV10-3|-
AISESRTFSYEQY
>TRBV28|few
ASSPQREGNSPLH
>TRBV7-9|few
ASSPGTSGAQETQY
>TRBV28|few
ASSFQGLRTGYT
>TRBV2|many
ASNVRDTGELF
>TRBV24-1|-
ATSASGTGDGYT
>TRBV12-3/TRBV12-4|many
ASSLGGGATQY
>TRBV5-1|-
ASSPQGHTGELF
>TRBV29-1|few
SVGQGASYEQY
>TRBV6-1|few
ASSASRNQPQH
>TRBV5-6|-
ASSPGTISNTGELF
>TRBV4-3|few
ASSQDLPLAGRWIYEQY
>TRBV12-3/TRBV12-4|many
ASSLSNEQF
>TRBV20-1|-
SAMRSGMGTRTDTQY
>TRBV20-1|-
SADRAKGEAF
>TRBV29-1|-
SVGTQGAWGTEAF
>TRBV6-2/TRBV6-3|once
ASTRRGGGRYEKLF
>TRBV5-1|many
ASSLYGLTSVHEQY
>TRBV24-1|few
ATSGTGDHEQF
>TRBV20-1|few
SARDVGRDYGYT
>TRBV5-1|-
ASSGATVGNTEAF
>TRBV7-8|-
ASSLRDSNEKLF
>TRBV29-1|few
SVEAGEGNEQF
>TRBV20-1|few
SARYGSGGNTEAF
>TRBV6-5|-
ASSYSSLGTIQI
>TRBV7-9|-
ASIHSGQETQY
>TRBV12-3/TRBV12-4|-
ASSQGGEWQPQH